Shown below are 26 T cell receptor beta chains from a single sample sequenced in a study of T cells after yellow fever vaccination (dated by TCRdb to the late 2010s). The treatment or condition label corresponds to: live attenuated yellow fever vaccine strain. Library preparation was by 5' RACE. Instrument used: Illumina NovaSeq 6000. The public reads were run again by TCRdb, first through fastp at Q25 and then through MiXCR, and only productive beta chains were kept. Each CDR3 protein gets just one entry, which takes the most common genes and DNA from the rows behind it. The sample contains some 290,000 distinct CDR3 sequences, about 10% of them found a single time. 3.3% of the sample belongs to the ten largest clones. Sequencing was performed on CD4+ T cells sorted from PBMCs, taken 45 days after the yellow fever booster vaccination. Receptors originate from a man between 18 and 35 years old who received the YFV17D yellow fever vaccine.

This clonotype was recorded a few times. This chain connects TRBV7-9 to TRBJ1-1, with no clear D. CDR1 and CDR2 from the germline V gene are SEHNR and FQNEAQ (reference sequence). This CDR3 contains 13 residues. The V end was cut by 1 base, the J end by 12 bases, with 15 bases between. CDR3: CASSLVTGWMTFF. The CDR3 nucleotides read TGTGCCAGCAGCTTAGTCACGGGATGGATGACTTTCTTT.

This clonotype was counted ten times or more. One junction end disagrees with the germline gene, perhaps due to a read error. The chain uses TRBV5-1 and TRBJ2-5; D could derive from TRBD1 or TRBD2 (5 bases each). Germline-derived CDR1 and CDR2 are SGHRS and YFSETQ. There are 13 residues in the CDR3. CDR3 nucleotide sequence: TGTGCCAGCAGCTTAACTGGGGGAGAGACCCAGTACTTC. Translated: CASSLTGGETQYF.

This clonotype came up once. The chain carries TRBV2 and TRBJ2-2; possibly TRBD1 for D (5 bases). The CDR3 extends over 14 amino acids. Germline V gene data show CDR1 as SNHLY and CDR2 as FYNNEI. V was clipped by 6 bases and J by 4 bases, with 12 bases between them. CDR3 bases: TGTGCCAGCAGAACAGGCACAGCCACCGGGGAGCTGTTTTTT. This gives the protein CASRTGTATGELFF.

V and J are TRBV15 and TRBJ1-2; no firm D call. This CDR3 has 13 residues. Germline-derived CDR1 and CDR2 are LNHNV and YYDKDF (reference sequence). V dropped 0 bases and J dropped 5 bases, with 7 bases sitting between them. CDR3 nucleotide sequence: TGTGCCACCAGCAGAGATCGGGCGTATGGCTACACCTTC. Translation gives CATSRDRAYGYTF.

The chain links TRBV30 to TRBJ1-5; perhaps TRBD1 as D (5 bases). Germline loops: CDR1 GTSNPN, CDR2 SVGIG (reference sequence). V was trimmed by 4 bases and J by 4 bases, leaving 14 bases between them. The CDR3 runs 14 residues. The CDR3 loop is CAWTSGLPNQPQHF. Written as DNA, the CDR3 is TGTGCCTGGACCTCGGGACTGCCAAATCAGCCCCAGCATTTT.

The V call is TRBV12-3 or TRBV12-4, the J call TRBJ2-1; 7 nucleotides align to TRBD1. With 5 bases clipped from V and 8 bases from J, the junction kept 3 bases outside the gene matches. The CDR3 sequence is 12 residues long. The DNA of the CDR3 is TGTGCCAGCAGTGCTCAGGGGGATGAGCAGTTCTTC. Protein: CASSAQGDEQFF.

This clonotype was found a few times. The V and J genes are TRBV5-1 and TRBJ1-6, with 11 bases matching TRBD1. Germline V gene lookup returns CDR1 SGHRS and CDR2 YFSETQ. V lost 5 bases and J lost 6; bases outside the gene matches: 7. This CDR3 region has 16 residues. The CDR3 is CASSRGQGVSNSPLHF. DNA for the CDR3: TGCGCCAGCAGTCGGGGACAGGGGGTGTCTAATTCACCCCTCCACTTT.

This clonotype was seen many times. V gene TRBV5-5 combines with J gene TRBJ2-5; weak D call: TRBD2 (5 bases). The CDR3 runs 13 residues. Germline lookup yields CDR1 SGHKS and CDR2 YYEKEE (reference sequence). The V end lost 3 bases, the J end lost 5 bases, and 11 bases lay between the germline ends. The DNA of the CDR3 is TGTGCCAGCAGCTCCCCGGGGTCCGAGACCCAGTACTTC. Residues: CASSSPGSETQYF.

This chain joins TRBV7-9 and TRBJ1-2; TRBD1 is a possible D gene (5 bases). The CDR3 loop spans 13 amino acids. CDR1 and CDR2 (germline): SEHNR, FQNEAQ (reference sequence). V was cut by 2 bases and J by 8 bases, with 12 bases left in between. CDR3 in amino acids: CASSLTGREGYTF. The CDR3 nucleotides read TGTGCCAGCAGCTTAACAGGAAGGGAGGGCTACACCTTC.

This clonotype was seen at least ten times. This chain connects TRBV7-9 to TRBJ1-1; no clear D gene. The CDR3 length is 14 residues. Trimming removed 5 bases at V and 5 bases at J, with 15 bases between. Per the germline V gene, CDR1 is SEHNR and CDR2 is FQNEAQ (reference sequence). The CDR3 protein is CASSPHSEVTEAFF. CDR3 sequence (DNA): TGTGCCAGCAGCCCCCACTCTGAGGTGACTGAAGCTTTCTTT.

This clonotype was detected only a few times. J is TRBJ2-1 and V is TRBV5-5, with 7 bases aligning to TRBD1. V lost 5 bases to trimming and J lost 1 base; unmatched junction nucleotides: 9. The CDR3 is 16 residues long. Germline CDR1 is SGHKS and CDR2 is YYEKEE (reference sequence). CDR3 region: CASRRTGVGSYNEQFF. The CDR3 DNA reads TGTGCCAGCAGAAGAACAGGGGTTGGGTCCTACAATGAGCAGTTCTTC.

This clonotype was observed a handful of times. This CDR3 reads CASSQEGALAGGHHNEQFF. The CDR3 region has the DNA TGTGCCAGCAGCCAAGAAGGAGCGCTAGCGGGGGGCCACCACAATGAGCAGTTCTTC. V usage is TRBV3-2 and J usage is TRBJ2-1; TRBD2, the D gene given by the table, was not confirmed from the DNA. TRBV3-2 is flagged as a pseudogene. The CDR3 is 19 residues long.

The chain recombines TRBV4-3 with TRBJ2-1, with D perhaps matching TRBD2 (6 bases). The CDR3 has 15 amino acids. Germline loops: CDR1 LGHNA, CDR2 YSLEER. The V gene lost 3 bases and the J gene lost 10 bases, with 19 bases spanning the gap. The CDR3 protein is CASSHLGLPKGEQFF. In DNA form, the CDR3 reads TGCGCCAGCAGCCACTTGGGACTCCCCAAGGGGGAGCAGTTCTTC.

This rearrangement joins TRBV20-1 to TRBJ2-5; D is perhaps TRBD1 (5 bases). Germline V gives CDR1 DFQATT, CDR2 SNEGSKA (reference sequence). Between the trimmed V and J ends, which lost 4 bases and 5 bases, there was a span of 14 bases. The CDR3 consists of 13 residues. The CDR3: CSAIDSPLETQYF. The CDR3 nucleotides are TGCAGTGCTATCGACAGCCCCTTGGAGACCCAGTACTTC.

This chain connects TRBV4-1 to TRBJ2-1; D remains unclear. Trimming pared 4 bases from V and 4 bases from J, leaving 11 bases between. CDR3 length: 14 residues. Germline V gene sequence: CDR1 MGHRA, CDR2 YSYEKL. The CDR3 DNA follows: TGCGCCAGCAGCCGAACACCCGAGTACAATGAGCAGTTCTTC. Translating it yields CASSRTPEYNEQFF.

This clonotype was found once. V and J are TRBV5-1 and TRBJ2-6; D may be TRBD1 (5 bases). Per the germline V gene, CDR1 is SGHRS and CDR2 is YFSETQ. CDR3 length: 17 residues. The germline V and J ends were trimmed by 1 base and 4 bases, with 15 bases remaining between them. This CDR3 is CASSLSQGSSGANVLTF. The DNA of the CDR3 is TGCGCCAGCAGCTTGTCCCAGGGCAGCTCGGGGGCCAACGTCCTGACTTTC. Complete variable domain (other parts from reference TRBV5-1 and TRBJ2-6): KAGVTQTPRYLIKTRGQQVTLSCSPISGHRSVSWYQQTPGQGLQFLFEYFSETQRNKGNFPGRFSGRQFSNSRSEMNVSTLELGDSALYLCASSLSQGSSGANVLTFGAGSRLTVL.

A few counts support this clonotype. The chain employs TRBV6-5 and TRBJ1-2; no clear D. Germline loops: CDR1 MNHEY, CDR2 SVGAGI. The ends were cut back, 0 bases at V and 5 bases at J, with 16 bases in the middle. The CDR3 consists of 16 residues. CDR3 residues: CASSYSLGGVAYGYTF. The CDR3, as DNA: TGTGCCAGCAGTTACTCGTTAGGCGGGGTTGCATATGGCTACACCTTC.

The rearrangement joins TRBV6-5 to TRBJ2-3; the D gene is possibly TRBD2 (7 bases). CDR3 length equals 16 residues. Germline assignment: CDR1 MNHEY and CDR2 SVGAGI. Trimming took 5 bases from V and 3 from J, leaving 18 bases between them. The CDR3 nucleotides read TGTGCCAGCAGTCCCCCCGGGGGGCCGGGGACAGATACGCAGTATTTT. Amino acid sequence: CASSPPGGPGTDTQYF.

V is TRBV20-1 and J is TRBJ2-3, with D maybe TRBD2 (5 bases). CDR1 is DFQATT and CDR2 is SNEGSKA in the germline V gene (reference sequence). V was trimmed by 6 bases and J by 1 base, leaving 14 bases between them. There are 14 residues in the CDR3. The CDR3 sequence: CSATTSRGTDTQYF. In DNA, the CDR3 is TGCAGTGCCACGACATCGCGGGGCACAGATACGCAGTATTTT.

In this sample, this clonotype turned up a few times. This chain joins TRBV7-8 and TRBJ2-7; D perhaps matches TRBD1 (6 bases). V lost 5 bases to trimming and J lost 4 bases, with 18 bases between them. Per the germline V gene, CDR1 is SGHVS and CDR2 is FQNEAQ. The CDR3 sequence is 15 residues long. The CDR3 DNA is TGTGCCAGCAGCCCGCACGGATCAGGGGCTTACGAGCAGTACGTC. Translation: CASSPHGSGAYEQYV.

This clonotype was observed a few times. The CDR3 loop is CASSFTPGLGSGELFF. The CDR3, as DNA: TGCGCCAGCAGCTTCACACCGGGCCTCGGATCCGGGGAGCTGTTTTTT. V and J are TRBV5-1 and TRBJ2-2, with no clear D. The length of the CDR3 is 16 residues. Germline assignment: CDR1 SGHRS and CDR2 YFSETQ. V was trimmed by 2 bases and J by 6 bases, leaving 17 bases between them. The full variable domain, completed using reference TRBV5-1 and TRBJ2-2, is KAGVTQTPRYLIKTRGQQVTLSCSPISGHRSVSWYQQTPGQGLQFLFEYFSETQRNKGNFPGRFSGRQFSNSRSEMNVSTLELGDSALYLCASSFTPGLGSGELFFGEGSRLTVL.

The J gene is TRBJ1-1, the V gene TRBV6-2 or TRBV6-3; D might be TRBD1 (6 bases). Trimming shortened V by 4 bases and J by 1 base, and 10 bases separated the two germline ends. CDR1 and CDR2 (germline): MNHEY, SVGEGT. The CDR3 covers 14 residues. For the CDR3, the DNA is TGTGCCAGCAGTTGGGACACCGGGAACACTGAAGCTTTCTTT. Its protein product is CASSWDTGNTEAFF.

This clonotype was picked up a small number of times. This chain uses TRBV7-2 with TRBJ1-1; D unclear. From germline, CDR1 is SGHTA and CDR2 FQGNSA. CDR3 size: 12 residues. Trimming pared 5 bases from V and 9 bases from J, leaving 13 bases between. This chain's CDR3 is CASSRTTAKAFF. The CDR3 bases are TGTGCCAGCAGCCGAACGACGGCAAAAGCTTTCTTT.

This clonotype was found a few times. The chain carries TRBV4-2 and TRBJ2-5; D call uncertain. Trimming removed 0 bases at V and 5 bases at J, with 7 bases between. Germline assignment: CDR1 LGHNA and CDR2 YNFKEQ. The CDR3 loop spans 13 amino acids. This chain's CDR3 is CASSQDLSETQYF. The CDR3 region has the DNA TGTGCCAGCAGCCAAGATCTGTCGGAGACCCAGTACTTC.

A word on this clonotype: A clone one base away is much larger, so this may be a read error. The rearrangement uses TRBV6-5 and TRBJ2-5; D remains ambiguous. Germline V lookup: CDR1 MNHEY, CDR2 SVGAGI. This CDR3 comprises 12 residues. V lost 0 bases, J lost 7 bases, and 6 bases lay in between. CDR3 amino acids: CASSYSWVTQYF. The CDR3 DNA reads TGTGCCAGCAGTTACTCCTGGGTGACCCAGTACTTC.

The chain uses TRBV5-1 and TRBJ2-5, with 7 nucleotides matching TRBD2. Per the germline V gene, CDR1 is SGHRS and CDR2 is YFSETQ. The CDR3 spans 15 residues. Trimming cost V 8 bases and J 2 bases; bases outside gene matches: 12. CDR3 nucleotides: TGCGCCAGTCTTCGAAGTTTGGGGGGGCAAGAGACCCAGTACTTC. Amino acids: CASLRSLGGQETQYF.